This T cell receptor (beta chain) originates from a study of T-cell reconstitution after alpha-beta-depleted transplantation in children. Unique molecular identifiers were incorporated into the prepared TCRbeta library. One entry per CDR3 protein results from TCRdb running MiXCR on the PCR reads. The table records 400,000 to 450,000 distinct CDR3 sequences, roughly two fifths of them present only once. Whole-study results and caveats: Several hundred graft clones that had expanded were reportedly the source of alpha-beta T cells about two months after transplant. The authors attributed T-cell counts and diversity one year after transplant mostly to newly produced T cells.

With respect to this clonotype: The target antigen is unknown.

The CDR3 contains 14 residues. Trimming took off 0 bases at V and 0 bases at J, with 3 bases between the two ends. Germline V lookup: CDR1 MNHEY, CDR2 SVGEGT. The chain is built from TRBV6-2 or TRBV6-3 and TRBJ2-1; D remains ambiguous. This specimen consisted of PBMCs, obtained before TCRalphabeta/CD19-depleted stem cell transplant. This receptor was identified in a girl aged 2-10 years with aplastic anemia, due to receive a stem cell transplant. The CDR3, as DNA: TGTGCCAGCAGTTACTCGGACTCCTACAATGAGCAGTTCTTC. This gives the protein CASSYSDSYNEQFF.